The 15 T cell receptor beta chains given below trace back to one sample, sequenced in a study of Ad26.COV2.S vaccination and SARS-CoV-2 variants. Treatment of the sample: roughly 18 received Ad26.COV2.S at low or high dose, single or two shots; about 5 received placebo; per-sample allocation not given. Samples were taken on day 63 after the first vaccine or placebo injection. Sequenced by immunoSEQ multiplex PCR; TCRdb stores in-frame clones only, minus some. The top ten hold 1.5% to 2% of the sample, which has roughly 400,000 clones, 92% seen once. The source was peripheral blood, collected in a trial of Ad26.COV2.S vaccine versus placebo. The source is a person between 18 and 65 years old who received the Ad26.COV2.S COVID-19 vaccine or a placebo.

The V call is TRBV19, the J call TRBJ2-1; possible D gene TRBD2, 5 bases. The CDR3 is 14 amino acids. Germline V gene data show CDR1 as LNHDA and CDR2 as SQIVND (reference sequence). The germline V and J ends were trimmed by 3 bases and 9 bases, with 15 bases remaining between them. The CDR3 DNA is TGTGCCAGTAGTATTTTGCGGGTCGAGGGTGAGCAGTTCTTC. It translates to CASSILRVEGEQFF.

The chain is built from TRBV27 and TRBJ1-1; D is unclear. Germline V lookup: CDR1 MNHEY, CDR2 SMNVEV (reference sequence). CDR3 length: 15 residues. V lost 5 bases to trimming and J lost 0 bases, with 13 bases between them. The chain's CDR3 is CASSPRLLMNTEAFF. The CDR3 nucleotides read TGTGCCAGCAGTCCCCGGCTACTAATGAACACTGAAGCTTTCTTT.

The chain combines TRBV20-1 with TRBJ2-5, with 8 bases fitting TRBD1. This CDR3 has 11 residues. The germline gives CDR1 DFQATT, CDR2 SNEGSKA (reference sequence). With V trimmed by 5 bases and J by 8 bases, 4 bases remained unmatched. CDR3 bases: TGCAGTGCTGGACAGGGAAGCACCCAGTACTTC. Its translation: CSAGQGSTQYF.

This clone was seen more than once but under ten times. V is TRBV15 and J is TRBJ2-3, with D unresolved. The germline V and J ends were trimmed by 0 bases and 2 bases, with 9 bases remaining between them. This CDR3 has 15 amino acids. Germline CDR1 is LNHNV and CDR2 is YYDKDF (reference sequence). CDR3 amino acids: CATSRDNKPTDTQYF. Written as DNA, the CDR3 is TGTGCCACCAGCAGAGATAACAAACCCACAGATACGCAGTATTTT.

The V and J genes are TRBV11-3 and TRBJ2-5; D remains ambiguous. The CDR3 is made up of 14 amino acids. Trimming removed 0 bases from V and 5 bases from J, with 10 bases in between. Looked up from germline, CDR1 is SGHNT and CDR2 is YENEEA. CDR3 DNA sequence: TGTGCCAGCAGCTTAGATGGGGTGGCGGAGACCCAGTACTTC. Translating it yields CASSLDGVAETQYF.

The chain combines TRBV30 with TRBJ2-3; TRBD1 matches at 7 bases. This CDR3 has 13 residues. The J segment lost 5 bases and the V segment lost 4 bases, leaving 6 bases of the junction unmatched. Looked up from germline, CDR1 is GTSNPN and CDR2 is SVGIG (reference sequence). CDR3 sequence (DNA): TGTGCCTGGAAGGGACAGTTTAGAGATACGCAGTATTTT. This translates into CAWKGQFRDTQYF.

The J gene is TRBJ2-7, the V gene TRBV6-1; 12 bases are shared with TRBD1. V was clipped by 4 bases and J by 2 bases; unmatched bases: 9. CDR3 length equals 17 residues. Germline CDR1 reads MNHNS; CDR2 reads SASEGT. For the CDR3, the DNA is TGTGCCAGCAGTGGGATATCCGGGACAGGGGGCCCCTACGAGCAGTACTTC. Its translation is CASSGISGTGGPYEQYF.

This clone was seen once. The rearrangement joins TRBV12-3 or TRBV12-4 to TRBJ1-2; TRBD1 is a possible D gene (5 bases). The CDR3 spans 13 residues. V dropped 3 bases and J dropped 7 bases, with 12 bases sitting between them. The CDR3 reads CASSFGQGGGYTF. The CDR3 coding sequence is TGTGCCAGCAGTTTTGGGCAGGGAGGTGGCTACACCTTC.

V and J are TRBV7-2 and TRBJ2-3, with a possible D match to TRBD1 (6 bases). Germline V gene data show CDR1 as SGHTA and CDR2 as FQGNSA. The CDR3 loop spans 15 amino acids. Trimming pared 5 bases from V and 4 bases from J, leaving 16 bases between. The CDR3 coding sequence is TGTGCCAGCAGCCCCCGAGGGGACAACGCAGATACGCAGTATTTT. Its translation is CASSPRGDNADTQYF.

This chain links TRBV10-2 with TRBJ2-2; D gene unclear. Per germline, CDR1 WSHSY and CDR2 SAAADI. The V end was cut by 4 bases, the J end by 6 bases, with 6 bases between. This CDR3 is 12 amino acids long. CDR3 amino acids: CASSGVPGELFF. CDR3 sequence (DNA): TGCGCCAGCAGTGGGGTCCCCGGGGAGCTGTTTTTT.

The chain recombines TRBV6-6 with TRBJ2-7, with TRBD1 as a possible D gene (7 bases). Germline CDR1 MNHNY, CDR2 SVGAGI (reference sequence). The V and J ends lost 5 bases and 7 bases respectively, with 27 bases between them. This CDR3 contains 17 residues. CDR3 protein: CASSQTETGFIGGEQYF. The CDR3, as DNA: TGTGCCAGCAGTCAAACAGAGACAGGGTTTATAGGAGGGGAGCAGTACTTC.

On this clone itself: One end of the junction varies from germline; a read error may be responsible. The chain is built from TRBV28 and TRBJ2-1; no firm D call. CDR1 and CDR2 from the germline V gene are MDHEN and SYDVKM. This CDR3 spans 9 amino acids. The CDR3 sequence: CASSPTTVF. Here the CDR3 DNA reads TGTGCCAGCAGTCCAACAACCGTCTTC. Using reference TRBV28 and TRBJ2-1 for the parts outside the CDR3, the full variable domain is DVKVTQSSRYLVKRTGEKVFLECVQDMDHENMFWYRQDPGLGLRLIYFSYDVKMKEKGDIPEGYSVSREKKERFSLILESASTNQTSMYLCASSPTTVFGPGTRLTVL.

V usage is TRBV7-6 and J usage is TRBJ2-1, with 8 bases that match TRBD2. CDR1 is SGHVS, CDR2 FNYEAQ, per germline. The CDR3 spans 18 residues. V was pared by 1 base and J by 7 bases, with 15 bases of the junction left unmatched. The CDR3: CASSLGRGFRGGQNEQFF. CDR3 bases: TGTGCCAGCAGCTTAGGGCGCGGGTTTCGGGGGGGGCAGAATGAGCAGTTCTTC.

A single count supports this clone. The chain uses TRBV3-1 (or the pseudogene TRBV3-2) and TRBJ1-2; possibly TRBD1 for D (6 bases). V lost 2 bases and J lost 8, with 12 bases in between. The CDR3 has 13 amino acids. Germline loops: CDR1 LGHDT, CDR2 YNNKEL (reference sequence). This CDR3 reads CASSQLQGPGYTF. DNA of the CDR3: TGTGCCAGCAGCCAACTACAGGGTCCCGGCTACACCTTC.

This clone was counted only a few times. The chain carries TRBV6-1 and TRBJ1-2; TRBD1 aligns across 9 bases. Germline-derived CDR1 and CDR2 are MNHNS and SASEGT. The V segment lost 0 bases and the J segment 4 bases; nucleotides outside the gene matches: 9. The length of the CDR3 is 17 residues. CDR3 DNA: TGTGCCAGCAGTGAAGCGTCAGCACCGGGACAGGGCTATGGCTACACCTTC. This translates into CASSEASAPGQGYGYTF.